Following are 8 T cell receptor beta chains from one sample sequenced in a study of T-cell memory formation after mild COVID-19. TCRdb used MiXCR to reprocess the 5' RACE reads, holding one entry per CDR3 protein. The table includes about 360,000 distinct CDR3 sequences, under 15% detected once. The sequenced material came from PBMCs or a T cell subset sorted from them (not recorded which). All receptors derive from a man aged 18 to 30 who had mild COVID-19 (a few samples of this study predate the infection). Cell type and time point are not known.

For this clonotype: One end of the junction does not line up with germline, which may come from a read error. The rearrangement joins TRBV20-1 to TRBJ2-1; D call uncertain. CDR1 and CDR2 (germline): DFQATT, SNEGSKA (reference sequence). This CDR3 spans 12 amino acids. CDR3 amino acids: CSAGPPVNKQFF. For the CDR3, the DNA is TGCAGTGCTGGCCCCCCGGTCAATAAGCAGTTCTTC.

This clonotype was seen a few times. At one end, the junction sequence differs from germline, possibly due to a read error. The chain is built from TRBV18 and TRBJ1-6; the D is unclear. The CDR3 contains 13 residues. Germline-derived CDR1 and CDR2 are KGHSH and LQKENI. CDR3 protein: CASESSYNSPLHF. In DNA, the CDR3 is TGTGCCAGCGAAAGCTCCTACAATTCACCCCTCCACTTT.

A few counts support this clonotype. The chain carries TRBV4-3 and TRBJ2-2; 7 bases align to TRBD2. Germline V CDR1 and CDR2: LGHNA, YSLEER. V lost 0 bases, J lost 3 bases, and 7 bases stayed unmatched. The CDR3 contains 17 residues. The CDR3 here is CASSQDGAGRYTGELFF. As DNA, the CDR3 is TGCGCCAGCAGCCAAGATGGAGCGGGGCGCTACACCGGGGAGCTGTTTTTT.

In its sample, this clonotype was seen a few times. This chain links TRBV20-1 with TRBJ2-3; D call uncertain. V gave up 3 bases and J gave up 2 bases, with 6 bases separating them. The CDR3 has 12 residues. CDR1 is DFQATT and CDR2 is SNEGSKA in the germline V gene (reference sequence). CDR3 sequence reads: CSASQPTDTQYF. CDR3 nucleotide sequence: TGCAGTGCTAGCCAGCCCACAGATACGCAGTATTTT.

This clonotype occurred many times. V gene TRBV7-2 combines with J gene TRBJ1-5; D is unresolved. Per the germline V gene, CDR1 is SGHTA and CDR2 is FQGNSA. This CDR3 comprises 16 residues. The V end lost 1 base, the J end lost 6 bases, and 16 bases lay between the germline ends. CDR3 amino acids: CASSLVAGPPPQPQHF. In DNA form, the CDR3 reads TGTGCCAGCAGCTTAGTCGCAGGCCCACCCCCTCAGCCCCAGCATTTT.

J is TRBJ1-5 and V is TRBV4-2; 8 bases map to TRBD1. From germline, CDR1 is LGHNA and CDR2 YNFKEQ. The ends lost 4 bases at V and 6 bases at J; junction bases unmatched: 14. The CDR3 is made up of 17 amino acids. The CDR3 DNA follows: TGTGCCAGCAGCCTTGGGGGGACAGGAGGGGTAGGTCAGCCCCAGCATTTT. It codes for CASSLGGTGGVGQPQHF.

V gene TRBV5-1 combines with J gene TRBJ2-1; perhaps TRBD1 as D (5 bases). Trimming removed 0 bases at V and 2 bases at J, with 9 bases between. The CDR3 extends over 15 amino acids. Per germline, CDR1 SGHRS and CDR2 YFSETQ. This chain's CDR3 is CASSLERGTYNEQFF. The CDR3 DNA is TGCGCCAGCAGCTTGGAAAGGGGAACCTACAATGAGCAGTTCTTC.

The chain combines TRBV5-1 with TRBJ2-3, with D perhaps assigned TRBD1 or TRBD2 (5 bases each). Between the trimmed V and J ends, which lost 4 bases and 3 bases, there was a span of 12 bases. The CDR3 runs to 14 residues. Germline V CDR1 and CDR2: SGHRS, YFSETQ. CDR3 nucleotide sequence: TGCGCCAGCAGCGTTCTCAGGGAGACAGATACGCAGTATTTT. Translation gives CASSVLRETDTQYF.